This entry features one TCR beta chain sequence. The sample comes from a study of T cell changes during pregnancy in multiple sclerosis. Only in-frame clones appear in the TCRdb table, and some are missing; sequencing was by immunoSEQ multiplex PCR. Here the sample spans about 75,000 clones, roughly nine tenths being singletons. Unmatched junction bases numbered 7, after V lost 0 bases and J lost 7 bases. This CDR3 is 16 amino acids long. CDR1 and CDR2 from the germline V gene are MNHEY and SVGAGI. Sequencing was performed on peripheral blood, taken in the first trimester of pregnancy. This clonotype was sampled from a female donor in good health, enrolled as a control in a pregnancy study. The chain uses TRBV6-5 and TRBJ2-1; the match to TRBD2 covers 9 bases. CDR3 DNA: TGTGCCAGCAGTTACTCGTTGCGGGGGGGAGAGAATGAGCAGTTCTTC. The encoded protein is CASSYSLRGGENEQFF.